This TCR beta chain was captured by sequencing in a study of cytomegalovirus exposure and HLA in healthy donors. Study in general: Around 80 million unique TCRs from HLA-typed donors were held in an early data release.

13 Jbeta primers and 60 Vbeta primers were used for the PCR. Only in-frame clones appear in the TCRdb table, and some are missing; sequencing was by immunoSEQ multiplex PCR. The table has roughly 130,000 clones, approximately 80% seen once; the top ten hold just under 3%. Note on this clone: Its antigen remains unknown.

Study-level points and caveats: A link between a missense DCLRE1C variant and TCR beta V- and J-gene trimming emerged from a later analysis. The authors assumed roughly uniform sequencing depth across donors for presence/absence analyses. Within the data, a cluster of highly shared sequence variants was likely a sequencing artifact.

Source material: PBMCs. The TCR comes from a young woman in good health and CMV-seropositive.

The CDR3 DNA reads TGTGCCAGCAGCCAATATCGACTAGCGGGGGCCGGATACGAGCAGTACTTC. The encoded protein is CASSQYRLAGAGYEQYF. The J gene is TRBJ2-7, the V gene TRBV7-9, with 12 positions matching TRBD2. Looked up from germline, CDR1 is SEHNR and CDR2 is FQNEAQ (reference sequence). This CDR3 comprises 17 residues. V gave up 5 bases and J gave up 4 bases; unmatched junction bases: 12.